This T cell receptor (beta chain) was sequenced during a study of shared T cell receptors in the human thymus. The CDR3 totals 14 residues. V lost 7 bases to trimming and J lost 2 bases; unmatched junction nucleotides: 7. CDR1 and CDR2 (germline): SQVTM, ANQGSEA. Profiled with immunoSEQ multiplex PCR; TCRdb holds only in-frame clones, not every one. Among some 700,000 clones listed, approximately 90% were seen once. These sequences were also reported in another study, on human thymus T cells. That publication notes: The donor group consisted of healthy Finnish infants who were having corrective surgery for congenital heart defects. V and J genes seemed to be used with bias in thymic and blood repertoires. Thymic TCR repertoires of unrelated people reportedly overlapped highly.

Sample: thymocytes. The receptor's source is a boy under two years old with a congenital heart defect. The V and J genes are TRBV29-1 and TRBJ2-2; 7 positions agree with TRBD2. The CDR3 DNA follows: TGCAGCGGGATGACTAGCCCCAACACCGGGGAGCTGTTTTTT. Its translation: CSGMTSPNTGELFF.